This TCR beta chain originates from a study of blood T cells in healthy people across ages. Trimming took 1 base from V and 6 from J; bases not matched to a gene: 8. The germline gives CDR1 DFQATT, CDR2 SNEGSKA (reference sequence). The CDR3 is 15 amino acids. Next came a second PCR, run for about 6 to 12 cycles, which used a sample-barcoded 5' primer along with a J-beta primer mix. In TCRdb, the 5' RACE reads were re-called with MiXCR into one record per CDR3 protein. The table lists 700,000 to 900,000 distinct CDR3 sequences, roughly 25% of them singletons. This sample also appeared in a second study, on T cells of mothers and their children.

The sequence derives from a boy aged 5-17 years in good health. The sample comprised blood. This chain links TRBV20-1 with TRBJ2-5; 10 nucleotides match TRBD2. The CDR3 nucleotides read TGCAGTGCTAGAGTAGCGGGGGGCCATCCCCAGACCCAGTACTTC. Its protein is CSARVAGGHPQTQYF.